This TCR beta chain was documented in a study of a mutant IDH1 vaccine in newly diagnosed glioma. Study information: Among treated patients, around 62% were male and roughly 38% female, and mean age was about 39 years.

This sample's time point: week 23, last vaccination. The content of each vaccine dose was 300 ug of mutant IDH1 20-mer peptide, and topical imiquimod accompanied it. Sequencing used immunoSEQ multiplex PCR; TCRdb keeps in-frame clones, though not all of them. The table has about 77,000 clones, more than 80% seen once. This clone is a singleton in its sample. Antigen: not known. CDR1 SGDLS and CDR2 YYNGEE come from the germline V gene. J gave up 1 base and V 0 bases, and 6 bases lay outside the gene matches. This CDR3 contains 18 residues. This rearrangement joins TRBV9 to TRBJ2-1, with TRBD2 matching over 11 bases. The source of this sequence is a woman between 50 and 59 years old with glioma. The material sequenced was PBMCs, taken from a glioma patient whose treatment included an IDH1 peptide vaccine. The CDR3 coding sequence is TGTGCCAGCAGCGTAGGACTAGCGGGGCTCACATCCTACAATGAGCAGTTCTTC. This gives the protein CASSVGLAGLTSYNEQFF.